The present entry profiles one TCR beta chain with its context. Its target is not known. This CDR3 is 17 amino acids long. The trim removed 0 bases at V and 4 bases at J, leaving 6 bases unmatched. The V gene's germline CDR1 is SGHRS and CDR2 YFSETQ. TCRdb keeps only in-frame clones here, not all; method: immunoSEQ multiplex PCR. This table holds 47,000 or so clones, approximately 84% found once. This sample is part of a study of radiotherapy plus CTLA-4 blockade in lung cancer. Findings and caveats of the study: Blood TCR clones of tumor origin expanded after radiotherapy plus ipilimumab.

The rearrangement uses TRBV5-1 and TRBJ2-2, with TRBD2 matching over 10 bases. This sample comprised peripheral blood, obtained from a patient treated with radiotherapy plus ipilimumab. The sequence was obtained from a human donor with non-small cell lung cancer whose response to radiotherapy plus ipilimumab could not be evaluated. The CDR3: CASSLAPSGSGTGELFF. The CDR3 coding sequence is TGCGCCAGCAGCTTGGCCCCTAGCGGGAGTGGCACCGGGGAGCTGTTTTTT.